A selection of T cell receptor beta chains follows, all from one sample in a study of post-analysis software for immune sequencing data. One entry per CDR3 protein, called by TCRdb with MiXCR from the PCR reads. The profile shows hundreds of thousands of distinct CDR3 sequences, 55% to 60% of them singletons. The sample comprised blood. The source is a girl aged 2 to 10 with multiple sclerosis. Each CDR3 is given with its conserved first and last residue. Each record gives: CDR3 length, V gene, CDR3 protein.

14,TRBV29-1,CSVEWTAAYNEQFF
13,TRBV20-1,CSAHSGAQETQYF
15,TRBV6-4,CASSDGTGATDTQYF
13,TRBV6-6,CASSYAESEEQYF
15,TRBV20-1,CSATSISGREDTQYF
15,TRBV27,CASSLSRSNPYEQYF
16,TRBV27,CASRNRGRGYTDTQYF
15,TRBV7-2,CASSSGLAAAYEQYF
12,TRBV30,CAWAGEGQEQFF
13,TRBV3-1,CASSQEQGSEAFF
15,TRBV5-1,CAGSPRDLAGNEQFF
17,TRBV6-5,CASSWGQGNLLNYGYTF
14,TRBV9,CASSGGTQPYEQYF
13,TRBV29-1,CSVVGQGSYEQYF
16,TRBV2,CASRDTSGGPYNEQFF
11,TRBV5-6,CASSFTETEYF
15,TRBV10-3,CAIAQRGGNTDTQYF
14,TRBV24-1,CATSDLDRAYGYTF
15,TRBV29-1,CSVVRGQGVFYEQYF
15,TRBV7-2,CASSSPGTSIETQYF
15,TRBV5-1,CASSLVARGSYEQYF
16,TRBV27,CASSLAGSRGSYEQYF
15,TRBV5-1,CASSSTGMGGNEQFF
12,TRBV12-3/TRBV12-4,CASRPPAGEQFF
15,TRBV7-2,CASSLAGGESDTQYF